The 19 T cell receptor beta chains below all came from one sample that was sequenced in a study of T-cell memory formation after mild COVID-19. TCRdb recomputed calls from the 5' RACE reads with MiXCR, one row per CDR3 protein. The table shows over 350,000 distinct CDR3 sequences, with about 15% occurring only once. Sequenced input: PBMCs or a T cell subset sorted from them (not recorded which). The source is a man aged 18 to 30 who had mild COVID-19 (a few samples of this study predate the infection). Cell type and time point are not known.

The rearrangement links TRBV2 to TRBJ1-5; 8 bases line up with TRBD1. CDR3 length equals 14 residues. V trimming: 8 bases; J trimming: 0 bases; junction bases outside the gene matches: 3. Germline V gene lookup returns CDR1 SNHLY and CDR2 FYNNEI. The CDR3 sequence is CASGDRYSNQPQHF. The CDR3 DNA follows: TGTGCCAGCGGGGACAGGTATAGCAATCAGCCCCAGCATTTT.

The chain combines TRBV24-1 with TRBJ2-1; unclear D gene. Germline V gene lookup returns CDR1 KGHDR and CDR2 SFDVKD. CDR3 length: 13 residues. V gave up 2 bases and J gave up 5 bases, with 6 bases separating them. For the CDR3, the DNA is TGTGCCACCAGTGATTCCCAAAACAATGAGCAGTTCTTC. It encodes CATSDSQNNEQFF.

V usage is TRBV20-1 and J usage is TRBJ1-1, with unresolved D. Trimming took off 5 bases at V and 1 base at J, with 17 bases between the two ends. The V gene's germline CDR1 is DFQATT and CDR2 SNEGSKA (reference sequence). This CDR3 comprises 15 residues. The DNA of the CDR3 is TGCAGTGCTTCAAGGTTCGGTGAAGGGAACACTGAAGCTTTCTTT. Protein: CSASRFGEGNTEAFF.

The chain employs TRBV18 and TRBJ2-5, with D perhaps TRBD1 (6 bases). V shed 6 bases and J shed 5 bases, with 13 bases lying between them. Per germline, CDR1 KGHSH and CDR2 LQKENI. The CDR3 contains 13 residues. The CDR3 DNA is TGTGCCAGCTCCCAGACAGGCACGGAGACCCAGTACTTC. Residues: CASSQTGTETQYF.

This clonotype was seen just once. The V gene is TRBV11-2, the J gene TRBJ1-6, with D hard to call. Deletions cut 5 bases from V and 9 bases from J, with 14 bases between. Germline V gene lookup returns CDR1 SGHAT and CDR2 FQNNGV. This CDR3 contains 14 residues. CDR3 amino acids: CASSLRGVGSPLHF. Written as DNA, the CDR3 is TGTGCCAGCAGCCTACGCGGGGTCGGTTCACCCCTCCACTTT.

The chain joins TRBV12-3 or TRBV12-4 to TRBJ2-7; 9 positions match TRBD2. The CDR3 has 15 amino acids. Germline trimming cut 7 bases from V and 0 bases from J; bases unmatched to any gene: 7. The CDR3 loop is CASNPLAGFSYEQYV. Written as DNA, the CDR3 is TGTGCCAGCAACCCCCTAGCGGGGTTCTCCTACGAGCAGTACGTC.

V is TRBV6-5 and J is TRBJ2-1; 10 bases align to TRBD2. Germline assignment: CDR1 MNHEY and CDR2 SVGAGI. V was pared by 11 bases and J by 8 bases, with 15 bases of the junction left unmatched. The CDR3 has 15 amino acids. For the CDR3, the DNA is TGTGCCGCCAGTAGTAGCGGGGGGCCGAGGGATGAGCAGTTCTTC. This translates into CAASSSGGPRDEQFF.

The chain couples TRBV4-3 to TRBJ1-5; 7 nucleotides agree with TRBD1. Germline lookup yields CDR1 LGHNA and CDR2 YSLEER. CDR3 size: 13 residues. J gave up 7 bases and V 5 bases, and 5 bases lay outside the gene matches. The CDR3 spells CASSGHRGQPQHF. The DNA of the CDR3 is TGCGCCAGCAGCGGACACAGGGGCCAGCCCCAGCATTTT.

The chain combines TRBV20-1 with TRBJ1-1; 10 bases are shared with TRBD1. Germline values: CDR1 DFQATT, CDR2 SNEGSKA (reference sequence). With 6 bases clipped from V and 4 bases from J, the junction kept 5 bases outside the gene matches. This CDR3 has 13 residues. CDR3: CSASTGGGTEAFF. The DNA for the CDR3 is TGCAGTGCCTCGACAGGGGGCGGCACTGAAGCTTTCTTT.

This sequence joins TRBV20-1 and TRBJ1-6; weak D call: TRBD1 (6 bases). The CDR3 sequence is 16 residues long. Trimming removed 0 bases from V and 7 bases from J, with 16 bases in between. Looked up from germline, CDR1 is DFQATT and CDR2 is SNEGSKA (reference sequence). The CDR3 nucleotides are TGCAGTGCTAGAGACACAGGGTCGGTTAAGAATTCACCCCTCCACTTT. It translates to CSARDTGSVKNSPLHF.

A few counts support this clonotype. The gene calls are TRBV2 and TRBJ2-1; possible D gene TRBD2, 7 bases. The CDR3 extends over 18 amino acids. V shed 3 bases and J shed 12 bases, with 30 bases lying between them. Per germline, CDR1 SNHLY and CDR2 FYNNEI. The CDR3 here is CASSDILGRGGVLSGQFF. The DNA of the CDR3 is TGTGCCAGCAGTGATATTTTGGGTCGAGGGGGGGTACTCTCTGGGCAGTTCTTC.

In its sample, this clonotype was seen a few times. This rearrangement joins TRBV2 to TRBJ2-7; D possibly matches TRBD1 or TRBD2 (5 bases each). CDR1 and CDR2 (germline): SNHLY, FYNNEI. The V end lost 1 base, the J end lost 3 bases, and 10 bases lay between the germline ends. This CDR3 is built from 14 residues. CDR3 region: CASSEEAGSYEQYF. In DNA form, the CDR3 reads TGTGCCAGCAGTGAAGAGGCAGGGAGCTACGAGCAGTACTTC.

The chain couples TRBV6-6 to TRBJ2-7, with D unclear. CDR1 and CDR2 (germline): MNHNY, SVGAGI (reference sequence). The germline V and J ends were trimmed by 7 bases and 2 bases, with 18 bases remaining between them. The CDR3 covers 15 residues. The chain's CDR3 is CASTIDRLGTYEQYF. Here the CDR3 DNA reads TGTGCCAGCACGATAGACCGACTCGGTACCTACGAGCAGTACTTC.

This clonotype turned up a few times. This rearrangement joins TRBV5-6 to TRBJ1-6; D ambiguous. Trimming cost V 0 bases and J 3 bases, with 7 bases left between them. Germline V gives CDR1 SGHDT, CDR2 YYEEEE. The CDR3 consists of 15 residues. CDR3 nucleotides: TGTGCCAGCAGCTTGGACGGGTTCTATAATTCACCCCTCCACTTT. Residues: CASSLDGFYNSPLHF.

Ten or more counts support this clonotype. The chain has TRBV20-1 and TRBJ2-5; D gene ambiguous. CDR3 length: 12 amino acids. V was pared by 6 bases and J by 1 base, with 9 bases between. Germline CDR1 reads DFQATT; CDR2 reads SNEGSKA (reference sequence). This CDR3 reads CSAGYSQETQYF. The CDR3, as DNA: TGCAGTGCGGGTTACTCCCAAGAGACCCAGTACTTC.

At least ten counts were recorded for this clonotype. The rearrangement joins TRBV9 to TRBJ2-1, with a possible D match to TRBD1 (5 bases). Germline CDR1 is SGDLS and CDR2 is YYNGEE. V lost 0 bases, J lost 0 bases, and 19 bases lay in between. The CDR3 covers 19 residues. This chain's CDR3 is CASSVGGAALKSSYNEQFF. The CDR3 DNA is TGTGCCAGCAGCGTAGGTGGGGCCGCCCTAAAAAGCTCCTACAATGAGCAGTTCTTC.

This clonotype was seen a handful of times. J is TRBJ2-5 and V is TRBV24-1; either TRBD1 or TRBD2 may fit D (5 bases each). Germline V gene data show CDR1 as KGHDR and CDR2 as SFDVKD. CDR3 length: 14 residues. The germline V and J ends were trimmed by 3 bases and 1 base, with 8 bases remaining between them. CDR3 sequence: CATSDTGTQETQYF. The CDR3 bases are TGTGCCACCAGTGATACCGGGACCCAAGAGACCCAGTACTTC.

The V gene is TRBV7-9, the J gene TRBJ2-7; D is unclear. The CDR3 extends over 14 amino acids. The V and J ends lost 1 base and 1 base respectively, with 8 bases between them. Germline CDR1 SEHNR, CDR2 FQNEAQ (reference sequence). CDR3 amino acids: CASSLVDRSYEQYV. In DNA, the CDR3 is TGTGCCAGCAGCTTAGTGGACCGGTCCTACGAGCAGTACGTC.

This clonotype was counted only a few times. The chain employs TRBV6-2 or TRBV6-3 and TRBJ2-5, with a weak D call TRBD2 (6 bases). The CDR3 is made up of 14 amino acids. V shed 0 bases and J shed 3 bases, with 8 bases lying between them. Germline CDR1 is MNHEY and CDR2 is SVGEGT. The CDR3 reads CASSYSRGKETQYF. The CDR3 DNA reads TGTGCCAGCAGTTACTCTCGGGGGAAAGAGACCCAGTACTTC.